This T cell receptor beta chain derives from a study of neoadjuvant anti-PD-1 for oral cavity cancer. This clone occurred a few times. Its antigen is undetermined. PBMCs were not maintained or expanded in culture before analysis. Study findings and constraints: Treg/Th17 ratio rose with pretreatment blood and fell with post-treatment tumor TCRbeta clonality.

Only in-frame clones appear in the TCRdb table, and some are missing; sequencing was by immunoSEQ multiplex PCR. The data show more than 15,000 clones, about two thirds seen once. In germline, CDR1 is ENHRY, CDR2 SYGVKD. V lost 2 bases and J lost 7; bases outside the gene matches: 5. The CDR3 is 13 amino acids. The sequence was obtained from a person aged 40 to 85 with oral cavity squamous cell carcinoma. The source was PBMCs, collected before nivolumab (anti-PD-1) treatment. This sequence joins TRBV10-3 and TRBJ2-7, with TRBD1 identical over 7 bases. The CDR3 is CAISEGDSWEQYF. CDR3 nucleotide sequence: TGTGCCATCAGTGAGGGGGACAGTTGGGAGCAGTACTTC.